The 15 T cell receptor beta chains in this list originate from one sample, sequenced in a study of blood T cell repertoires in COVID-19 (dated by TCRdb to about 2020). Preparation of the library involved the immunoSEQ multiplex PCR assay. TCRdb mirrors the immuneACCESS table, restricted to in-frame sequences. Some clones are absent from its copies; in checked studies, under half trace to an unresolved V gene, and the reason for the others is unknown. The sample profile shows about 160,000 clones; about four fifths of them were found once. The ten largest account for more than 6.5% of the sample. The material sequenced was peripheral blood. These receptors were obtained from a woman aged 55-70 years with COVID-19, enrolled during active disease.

CDR3 residues: CASSSQGAMGTEAFF. Here the CDR3 DNA reads TGTGCCAGCAGCTCTCAGGGGGCCATGGGCACTGAAGCTTTCTTT. The chain is built from TRBV5-4 and TRBJ1-1; 8 nucleotides match TRBD1. The CDR3 consists of 15 residues. CDR1 SGHNT and CDR2 YYREEE come from the germline V gene (reference sequence). V was pared by 3 bases and J by 4 bases, with 8 bases of the junction left unmatched.

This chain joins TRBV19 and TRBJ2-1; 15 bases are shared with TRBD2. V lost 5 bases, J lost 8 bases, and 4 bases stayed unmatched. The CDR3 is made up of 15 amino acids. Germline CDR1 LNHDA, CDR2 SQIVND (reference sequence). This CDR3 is CASSWTSGRADEQFF. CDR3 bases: TGTGCCAGTAGTTGGACTAGCGGGAGGGCCGATGAGCAGTTCTTC.

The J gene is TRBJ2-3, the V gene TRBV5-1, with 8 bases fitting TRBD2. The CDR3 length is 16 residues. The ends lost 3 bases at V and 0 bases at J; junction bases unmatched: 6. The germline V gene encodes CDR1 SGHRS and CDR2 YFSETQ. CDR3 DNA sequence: TGCGCCAGCAGCTCAGAGCGGGGGACAAGCACAGATACGCAGTATTTT. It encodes CASSSERGTSTDTQYF.

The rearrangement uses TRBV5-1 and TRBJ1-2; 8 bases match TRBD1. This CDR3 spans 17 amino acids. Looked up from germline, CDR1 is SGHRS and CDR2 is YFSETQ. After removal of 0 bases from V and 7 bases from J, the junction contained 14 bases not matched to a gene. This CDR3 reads CASSLATGDLPNRGYTF. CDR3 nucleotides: TGCGCCAGCAGCTTGGCGACAGGGGATCTCCCCAATCGTGGCTACACCTTC.

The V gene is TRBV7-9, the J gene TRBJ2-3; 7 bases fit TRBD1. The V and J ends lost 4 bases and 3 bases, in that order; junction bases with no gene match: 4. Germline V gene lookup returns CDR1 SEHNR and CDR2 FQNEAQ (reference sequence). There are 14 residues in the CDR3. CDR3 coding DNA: TGTGCCAGCAGCTCTTACAGGGGAACAGATACGCAGTATTTT. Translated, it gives CASSSYRGTDTQYF.

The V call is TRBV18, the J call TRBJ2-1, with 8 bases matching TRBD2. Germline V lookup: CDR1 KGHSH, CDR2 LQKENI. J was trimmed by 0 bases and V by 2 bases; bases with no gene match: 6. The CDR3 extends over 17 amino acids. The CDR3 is CASSPSASGFSYNEQFF. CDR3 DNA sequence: TGTGCCAGCTCACCATCGGCTAGCGGGTTCTCCTACAATGAGCAGTTCTTC.

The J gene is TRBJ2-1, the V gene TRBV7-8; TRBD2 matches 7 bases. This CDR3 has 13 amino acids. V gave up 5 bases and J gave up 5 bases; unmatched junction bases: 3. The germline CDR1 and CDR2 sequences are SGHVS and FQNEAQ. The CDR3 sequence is CASSREAHNEQFF. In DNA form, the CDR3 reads TGTGCCAGCAGCCGGGAGGCCCACAATGAGCAGTTCTTC.

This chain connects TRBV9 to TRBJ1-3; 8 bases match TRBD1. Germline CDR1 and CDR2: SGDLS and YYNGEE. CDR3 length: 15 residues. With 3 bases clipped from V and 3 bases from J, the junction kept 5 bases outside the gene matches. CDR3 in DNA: TGTGCCAGCAGCGAAGCAGGGGGCATTGGAAACACCATATATTTT. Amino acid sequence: CASSEAGGIGNTIYF.

The CDR3 loop reads CASSLGQGMVTDTQYF. The CDR3 nucleotides read TGCGCCAGCAGCCTCGGACAGGGGATGGTAACAGATACGCAGTATTTT. The genes are TRBV4-1 and TRBJ2-3, with TRBD1 matching over 9 bases. The CDR3 has 16 residues. CDR1 is MGHRA, CDR2 YSYEKL, per germline. Losses at the gene ends were 4 bases for V and 3 bases for J; bases not matched to a gene: 8.

CDR3: CASSREALAGAETQYF. The DNA for the CDR3 is TGTGCCAGCAGCCGAGAGGCCCTAGCGGGAGCGGAGACCCAGTACTTC. The chain uses TRBV14 and TRBJ2-5, with 10 nucleotides matching TRBD2. Trimming took 4 bases from V and 5 from J; bases not matched to a gene: 10. The CDR3 totals 16 residues. The V gene's germline CDR1 is SGHDN and CDR2 FVKESK.

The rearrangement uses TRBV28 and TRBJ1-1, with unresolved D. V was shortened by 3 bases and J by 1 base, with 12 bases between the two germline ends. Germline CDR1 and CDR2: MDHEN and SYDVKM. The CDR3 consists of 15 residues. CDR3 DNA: TGTGCCAGCAGTTTGGGAGGGAAAACGAACACTGAAGCTTTCTTT. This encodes CASSLGGKTNTEAFF.

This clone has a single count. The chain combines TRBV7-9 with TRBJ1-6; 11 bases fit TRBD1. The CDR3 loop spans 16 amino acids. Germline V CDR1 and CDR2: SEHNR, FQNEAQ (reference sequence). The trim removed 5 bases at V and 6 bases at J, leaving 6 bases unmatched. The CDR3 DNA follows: TGTGCCAGCAGCCCCGGACAGGGGGCGGGTAATTCACCCCTCCACTTT. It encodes CASSPGQGAGNSPLHF.

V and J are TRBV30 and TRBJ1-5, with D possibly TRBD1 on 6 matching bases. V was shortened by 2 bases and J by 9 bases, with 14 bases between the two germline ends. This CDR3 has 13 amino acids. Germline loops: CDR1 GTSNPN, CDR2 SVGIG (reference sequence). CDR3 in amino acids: CAWSTDRKRPQHF. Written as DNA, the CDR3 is TGTGCCTGGAGTACTGACAGGAAAAGGCCCCAGCATTTT.

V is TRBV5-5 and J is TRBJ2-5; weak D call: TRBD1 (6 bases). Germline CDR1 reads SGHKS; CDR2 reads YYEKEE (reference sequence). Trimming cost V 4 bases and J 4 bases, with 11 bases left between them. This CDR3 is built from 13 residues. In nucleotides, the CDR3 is TGTGCCAGCAGCACAACAGGGTCAGAGACCCAGTACTTC. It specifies CASSTTGSETQYF.

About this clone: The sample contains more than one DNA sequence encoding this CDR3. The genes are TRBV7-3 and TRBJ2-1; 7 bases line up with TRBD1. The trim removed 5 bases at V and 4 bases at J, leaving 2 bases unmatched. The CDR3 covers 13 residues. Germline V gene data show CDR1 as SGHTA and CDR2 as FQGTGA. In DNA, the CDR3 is TGTGCCAGCAGCAGGGACAGTTACAATGAGCAGTTCTTC. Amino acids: CASSRDSYNEQFF.